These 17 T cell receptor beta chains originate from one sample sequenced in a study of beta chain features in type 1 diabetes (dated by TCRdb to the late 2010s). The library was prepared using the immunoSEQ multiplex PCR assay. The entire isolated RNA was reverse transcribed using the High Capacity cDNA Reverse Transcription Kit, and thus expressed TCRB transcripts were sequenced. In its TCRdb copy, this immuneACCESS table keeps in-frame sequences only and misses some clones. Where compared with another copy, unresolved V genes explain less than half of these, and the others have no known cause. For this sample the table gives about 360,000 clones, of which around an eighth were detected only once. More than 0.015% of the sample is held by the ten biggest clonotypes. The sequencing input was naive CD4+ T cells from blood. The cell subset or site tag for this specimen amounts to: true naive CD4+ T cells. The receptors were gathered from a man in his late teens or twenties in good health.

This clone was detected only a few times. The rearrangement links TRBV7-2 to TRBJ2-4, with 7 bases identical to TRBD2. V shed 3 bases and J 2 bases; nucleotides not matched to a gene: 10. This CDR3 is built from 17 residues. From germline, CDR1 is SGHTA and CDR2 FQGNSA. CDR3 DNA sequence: TGTGCCAGCAGCTTGGCTGGGCTAGCGGTTACCAAAAACATTCAGTACTTC. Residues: CASSLAGLAVTKNIQYF.

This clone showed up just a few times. In nucleotides, the CDR3 is TGTGCCAGCAGTTCCCCTCTCCAAGAGACCCAGTACTTC. Its translation is CASSSPLQETQYF. The chain recombines TRBV27 with TRBJ2-5, with no clear D. CDR1 and CDR2 (germline): MNHEY, SMNVEV (reference sequence). The CDR3 loop spans 13 amino acids. Trimming shortened V by 4 bases and J by 1 base, and 7 bases separated the two germline ends.

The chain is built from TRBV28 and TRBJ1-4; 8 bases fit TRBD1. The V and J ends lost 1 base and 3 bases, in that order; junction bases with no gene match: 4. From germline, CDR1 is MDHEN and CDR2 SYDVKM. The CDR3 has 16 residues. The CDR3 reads CASSLFRGHPNEKLFF. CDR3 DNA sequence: TGTGCCAGCAGTTTATTCAGGGGGCACCCTAATGAAAAACTGTTTTTT.

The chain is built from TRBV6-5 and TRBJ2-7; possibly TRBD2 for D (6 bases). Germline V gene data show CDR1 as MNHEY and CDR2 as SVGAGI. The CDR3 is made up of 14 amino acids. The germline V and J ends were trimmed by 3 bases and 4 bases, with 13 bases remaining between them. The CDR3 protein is CASSYWGEAYEQYF. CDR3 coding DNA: TGTGCCAGCAGTTATTGGGGGGAGGCTTACGAGCAGTACTTC.

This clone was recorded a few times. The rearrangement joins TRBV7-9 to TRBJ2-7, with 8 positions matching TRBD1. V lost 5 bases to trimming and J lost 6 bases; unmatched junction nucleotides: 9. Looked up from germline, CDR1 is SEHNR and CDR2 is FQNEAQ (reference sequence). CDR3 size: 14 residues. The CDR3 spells CASSPWTGKGEQYF. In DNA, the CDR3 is TGTGCCAGCAGCCCCTGGACAGGGAAGGGCGAGCAGTACTTC. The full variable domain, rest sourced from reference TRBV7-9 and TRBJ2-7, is DTGVSQNPRHKITKRGQNVTFRCDPISEHNRLYWYRQTLGQGPEFLTYFQNEAQLEKSRLLSDRFSAERPKGSFSTLEIQRTEQGDSAMYLCASSPWTGKGEQYFGPGTRLTVT.

CDR3 amino acids: CASSFHLSGQGNSPLHF. Here the CDR3 DNA reads TGTGCCAGCAGCTTTCACCTCTCGGGACAGGGGAATTCACCCCTCCACTTT. V and J are TRBV7-2 and TRBJ1-6; 10 bases line up with TRBD1. This CDR3 is built from 17 residues. J was trimmed by 7 bases and V by 3 bases; bases with no gene match: 9. Germline V gives CDR1 SGHTA, CDR2 FQGNSA.

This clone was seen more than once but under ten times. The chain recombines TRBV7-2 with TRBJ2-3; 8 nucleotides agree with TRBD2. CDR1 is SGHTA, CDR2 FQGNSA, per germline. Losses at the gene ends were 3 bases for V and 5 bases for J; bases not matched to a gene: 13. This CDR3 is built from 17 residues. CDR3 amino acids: CASSFRGGAGEGDTQYF. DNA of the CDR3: TGTGCCAGCAGCTTCCGCGGGGGAGCGGGGGAGGGAGATACGCAGTATTTT.

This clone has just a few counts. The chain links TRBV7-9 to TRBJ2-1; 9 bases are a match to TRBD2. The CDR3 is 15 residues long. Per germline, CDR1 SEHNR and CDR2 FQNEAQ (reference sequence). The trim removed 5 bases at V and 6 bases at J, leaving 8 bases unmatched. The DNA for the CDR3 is TGTGCCAGCAGCCCATCACTAGCGGGCCGCAATGAGCAGTTCTTC. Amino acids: CASSPSLAGRNEQFF.

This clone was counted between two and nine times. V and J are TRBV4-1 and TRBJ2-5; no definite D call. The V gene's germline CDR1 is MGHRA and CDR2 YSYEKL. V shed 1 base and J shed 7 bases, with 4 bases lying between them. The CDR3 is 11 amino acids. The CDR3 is CASSQGRTQYF. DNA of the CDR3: TGCGCCAGCAGCCAAGGGAGGACCCAGTACTTC.

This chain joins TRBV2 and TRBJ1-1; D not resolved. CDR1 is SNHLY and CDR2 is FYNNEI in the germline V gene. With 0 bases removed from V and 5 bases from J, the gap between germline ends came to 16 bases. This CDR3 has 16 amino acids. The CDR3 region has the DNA TGTGCCAGCAGTGAAGCGCTTCGGGGAGGAATAACTGAAGCTTTCTTT. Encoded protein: CASSEALRGGITEAFF.

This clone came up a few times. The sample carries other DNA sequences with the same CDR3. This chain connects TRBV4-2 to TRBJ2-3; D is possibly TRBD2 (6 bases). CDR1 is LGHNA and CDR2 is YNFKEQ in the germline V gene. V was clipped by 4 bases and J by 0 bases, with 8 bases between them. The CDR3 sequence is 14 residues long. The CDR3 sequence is CASSPGLSTDTQYF. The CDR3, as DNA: TGTGCCAGCAGCCCGGGACTCAGCACAGATACGCAGTATTTT.

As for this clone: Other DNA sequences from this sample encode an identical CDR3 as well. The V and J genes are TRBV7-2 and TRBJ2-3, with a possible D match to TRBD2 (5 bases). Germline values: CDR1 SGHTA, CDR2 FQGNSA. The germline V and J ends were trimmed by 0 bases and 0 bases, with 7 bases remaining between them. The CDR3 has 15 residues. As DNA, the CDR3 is TGTGCCAGCAGCTTAGCGCTAGCCAGCACAGATACGCAGTATTTT. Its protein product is CASSLALASTDTQYF.

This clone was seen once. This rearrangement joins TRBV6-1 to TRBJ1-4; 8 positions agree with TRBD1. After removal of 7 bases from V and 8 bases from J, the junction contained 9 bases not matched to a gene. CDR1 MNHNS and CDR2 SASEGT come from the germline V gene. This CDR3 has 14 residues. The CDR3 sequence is CASNPTGVAEKLFF. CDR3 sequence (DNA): TGTGCCAGCAACCCGACAGGGGTGGCAGAAAAACTGTTTTTT.

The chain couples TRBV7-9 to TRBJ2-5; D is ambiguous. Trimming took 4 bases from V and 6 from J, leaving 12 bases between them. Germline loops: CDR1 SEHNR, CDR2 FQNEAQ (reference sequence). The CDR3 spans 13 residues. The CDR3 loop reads CASSSSSYQTQYF. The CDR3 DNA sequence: TGTGCCAGCAGCTCATCTAGTTACCAGACCCAGTACTTC.

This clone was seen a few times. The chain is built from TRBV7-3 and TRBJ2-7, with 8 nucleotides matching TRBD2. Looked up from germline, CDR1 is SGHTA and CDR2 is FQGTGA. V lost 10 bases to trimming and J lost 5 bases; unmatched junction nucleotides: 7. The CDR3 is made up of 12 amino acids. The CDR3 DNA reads TGTGCCACCCGGCGGGGGGCGAACGAGCAGTACTTC. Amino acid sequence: CATRRGANEQYF.

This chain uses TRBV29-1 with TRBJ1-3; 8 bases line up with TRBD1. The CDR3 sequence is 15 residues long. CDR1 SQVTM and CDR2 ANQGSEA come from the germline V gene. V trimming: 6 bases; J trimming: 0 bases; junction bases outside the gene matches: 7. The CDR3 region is CSVQSGTGSGNTIYF. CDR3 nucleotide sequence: TGCAGCGTACAGTCCGGGACAGGCTCTGGAAACACCATATATTTT.

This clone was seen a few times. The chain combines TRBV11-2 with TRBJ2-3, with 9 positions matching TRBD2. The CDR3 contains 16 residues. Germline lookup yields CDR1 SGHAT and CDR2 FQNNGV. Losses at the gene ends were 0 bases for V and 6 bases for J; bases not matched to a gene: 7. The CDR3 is CASSLDSAGGTDTQYF. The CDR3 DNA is TGTGCCAGCAGCTTAGATTCTGCGGGAGGGACGGATACGCAGTATTTT.